This T cell receptor beta chain was identified during a study of a mutant IDH1 vaccine in newly diagnosed glioma (dated by TCRdb to the early 2020s). For the wider study: The roughly 33 treated patients were around 62% male and roughly 40% female, with a mean age of approximately 38 years. Six visits were used for peripheral blood collection: V03 (baseline), V05, V07, V10, V12 and V13. Before enrollment, patients had received standard therapy of radiotherapy alone, temozolomide alone, or radiochemotherapy with temozolomide; most received the combination. For exploratory analyses, fewer than 30 treated patients had longitudinal TCRB deep sequencing done wherever samples were available. What the authors observed across the whole study: The authors stated that sample limitations prevented analyses of patient blood samples from being reproduced. Pseudoprogression seemed to be unrelated to changes in the top peripheral T cell clonotypes found by TCRB sequencing. Availability determined which PBMC samples were chosen for TCRB deep sequencing. Immune responses induced by the vaccine were seen in around 93% of patients across multiple MHC alleles.

This sample's time point label indicates: baseline, week 1 (first vaccination visit). This sample's treatment or condition label indicates: pre-vaccination baseline after standard-of-care therapy. All donors had newly diagnosed IDH1-mutant astrocytomas of WHO grade 3 or 4 that showed loss of nuclear ATRX. The samples were drawn from NOA16, a multicentre, single-arm, open-label phase I trial in Germany that tested a mutant IDH1 peptide vaccine in humans for the first time. Blood drawn at visit V03 was used as the baseline sample for immunogenicity testing. Genomic DNA for TCRB sequencing was extracted from EDTA blood using the DNeasy Blood and Tissue Kit. This clone came up once. Its antigen is still unknown. No base qualities exist here, and no much larger clone lies one base off it. Library prep was done by the immunoSEQ multiplex PCR assay. Rearranged TCR beta chain sequences were amplified using the hsTCRB Kit according to the manufacturer's protocol. TCRB libraries were sequenced on an Illumina MiSeq. The study's processing was this. The kit vendor's proprietary platform handled demultiplexing, trimming and gene mapping. Here the immuneACCESS table is served through TCRdb, limited to in-frame sequences with V and J called. Missing clones are a known gap in these copies; in checked studies unresolved V genes cover under half, and the rest lacks a known reason. That table gives V, J and clone size, and the DNA gave D and trimming. In this sample the table shows under 90,000 clones, 79% of which occur a single time. 8.2% of the sample belongs to the ten largest clones.

The germline ends are 15 bases apart after V is trimmed by 6 bases and J by 2 bases. The germline V gene specifies KGHSH as CDR1 and LQKENI as CDR2. Taken from cysteine to phenylalanine, the CDR3 has 15 residues. Left in the record is the CDR3 DNA by itself, 45 bases read in frame from the first base. Here the sequenced sample was PBMCs, taken from a glioma patient treated with radiotherapy, temozolomide or both. In this chain, TRBV18 is recombined with TRBJ2-3; TRBD2 is a weak D gene call, 7 bases matching. This TCR was sampled from a man aged 50-59 years with glioma. The nucleotide sequence reads TGTGCCAGCTCGCCGGGGGGCGGAACCACAGATACGCAGTATTTT. This sequence encodes CASSPGGGTTDTQYF.